A selection of T cell receptor beta chains follows, all from one sample in a study of beta chain features in type 1 diabetes. Profiling relied on immunoSEQ multiplex PCR, and the TCRdb table lists in-frame clones only, not all of them. The sample consists of 200,000 to 250,000 clones, over 8.5% of them appearing once. Material: naive CD4+ T cells from blood. The receptors here all came from a young woman in good health. Both conserved end residues are part of each CDR3. Fields, in order: clone size, J gene, V gene, D gene, CDR3 DNA, CDR3 protein. D genes are given only for firm matches. Clone size is stated in some rows and not others, as once, few, many or a class when expanded.

>few|TRBJ2-7|TRBV4-1|.
TGCGCCAGCAGCGGGGGGTACGAGCAGTACTTC
CASSGGYEQYF
>few|TRBJ1-2|TRBV7-8|TRBD1
TGTGCCAGCAGCTCAAGCCGGGACAGGGCCTATGGCTACACCTTC
CASSSSRDRAYGYTF
>few|TRBJ1-5|TRBV4-1|.
TGCGCCAGCAGCCAAGATGACATGCTCGAACGTCAGCCCCAGCATTTT
CASSQDDMLERQPQHF
>few|TRBJ2-1|TRBV5-1|TRBD2
TGCGCCAGTCGGACTAGTGGATCCTACAATGAGCAGTTCTTC
CASRTSGSYNEQFF
>few|TRBJ2-7|TRBV25-1|TRBD2
TGTGCCAGCAGTGAATTGACGGGAGGGCTGTACGAGCAGTACTTC
CASSELTGGLYEQYF
>.|TRBJ1-5|TRBV7-9|TRBD1
TGTGCCAGCAGCGTAGGACAGGTTGGACAGCCCCAGCATTTT
CASSVGQVGQPQHF
>few|TRBJ2-1|TRBV5-1|.
TGCGCCAGCAGCTTGGATGGTGCGGGGTCCTACAATGAGCAGTTCTTC
CASSLDGAGSYNEQFF
>few|TRBJ1-5|TRBV7-2|TRBD1
TGTGCCAGCAGCATTGACAGGGATCAGCCCCAGCATTTT
CASSIDRDQPQHF
>.|TRBJ1-5|TRBV4-1|.
TGCGCCAGCAGCCAAATGGTACAGCTAAATCAGCCCCAGCATTTT
CASSQMVQLNQPQHF
>few|TRBJ1-4|TRBV7-2|TRBD1
TGTGCCAGCAGCAACCCAGGAGGGGGCGAGTGGCGGGGAAAACTGTTTTTT
CASSNPGGGEWRGKLFF
>.|TRBJ2-3|TRBV5-1|.
TGCGCCAGCAGCTCATTAGGAGGCGGAGGAGTTACTGATACGCAGTATTTT
CASSSLGGGGVTDTQYF
>many|TRBJ2-5|TRBV29-1|.
TGCAGCGGGGGGGTCCAAGAGACCCAGTACTTC
CSGGVQETQYF
>.|TRBJ2-2|TRBV19|TRBD2
TGTGCCAGTAGTGTTTTTCGGACTAGCGGGAACACCGGGGAGCTGTTTTTT
CASSVFRTSGNTGELFF
>few|TRBJ2-1|TRBV10-2|.
TGCGCCAGCAGTGATAGCGTCGATGAGCAGTTCTTC
CASSDSVDEQFF
>.|TRBJ2-5|TRBV4-2|.
TGTGCCAGCAGCCCAAGGTGGAGTATTGAGACCCAGTACTTC
CASSPRWSIETQYF
>.|TRBJ2-5|TRBV12-5|TRBD1
TGTGCTAGTGGTTTGGCCTCCGGGACAGCAGGTCAAGAGACCCAGTACTTC
CASGLASGTAGQETQYF
>few|TRBJ1-1|TRBV12-5|.
TGTGCTAGTGGCTCGGGGGTCCGTAACACTGAAGCTTTCTTT
CASGSGVRNTEAFF
>.|TRBJ1-1|TRBV29-1|TRBD1
TGCAGCGGCCAGAAGACAGGGGTTAATGAAGCTTTCTTT
CSGQKTGVNEAFF
>few|TRBJ1-1|TRBV30|.
TGTGCCTGGTCCAGGGGAGAGACCGCTGAAGCTTTCTTT
CAWSRGETAEAFF
>few|TRBJ2-3|TRBV9|TRBD2
TGTGCCAGCAGCGTCTCTAGCGGGGGGTCGAGCACAGATACGCAGTATTTT
CASSVSSGGSSTDTQYF
>.|TRBJ2-2|TRBV2|.
TGTGCCAGCAGTGAGACCAGGGTAGGAATCACCGGGGAGCTGTTTTTT
CASSETRVGITGELFF
>.|TRBJ2-3|TRBV6-1|TRBD2
TGTGCCAGCAGTGACGGGGGCGGGACTAGCGGCTCACATACGCAGTATTTT
CASSDGGGTSGSHTQYF
>few|TRBJ2-1|TRBV5-1|TRBD2
TGCGCCAGCAGCTTGGGACTAGCGGGATACAATGAGCAGTTCTTC
CASSLGLAGYNEQFF
>.|TRBJ2-2|TRBV5-1|TRBD2
TGCGCCAGCAGTCGAGGAATAGCGGGAAACACCGGGGAGCTGTTTTTT
CASSRGIAGNTGELFF
>few|TRBJ1-1|TRBV5-6|TRBD1
TGTGCCAGCAGCTGGGACAGGGCCACTGAAGCTTTCTTT
CASSWDRATEAFF
>few|TRBJ2-7|TRBV10-3|.
TGTGCCATCAGTGAGTCTCGGGGCGAGCAGTACTTC
CAISESRGEQYF
>many|TRBJ2-7|TRBV7-9|.
TGTGCCAGCAGCCAAGAGTACGAGCAGTACTTC
CASSQEYEQYF
>.|TRBJ2-7|TRBV21-1|.
TGTGCCAGCAGCAAAGCTGGCGGGGGGCCCGGGCAGTACTTC
CASSKAGGGPGQYF
>.|TRBJ2-4|TRBV15|.
TGTGCCACCAGCAACTTAGCGGATCTAGCCAAAAACATTCAGTACTTC
CATSNLADLAKNIQYF
>.|TRBJ1-2|TRBV5-4|.
TGTGCCAGCAGCCACCCAAGGGGAGGGGACGGAGGCTACACCTTC
CASSHPRGGDGGYTF
>.|TRBJ2-7|TRBV30|TRBD1
TGTGCCTGGAGTGAGGGGGCGAGCTCTTACGAGCAGTACTTC
CAWSEGASSYEQYF
>few|TRBJ2-7|TRBV5-1|TRBD1
TGCGCCAGCGACGATTACGGGACAGGAGACTACGAGCAGTACTTC
CASDDYGTGDYEQYF
>.|TRBJ2-5|TRBV19|TRBD1
TGTGCCAGTAGTAAACAGACAGGGGGCCCCTCGGGGACCCAGTACTTC
CASSKQTGGPSGTQYF
>.|TRBJ2-2|TRBV14|TRBD2
TGTGCCAGCAGCCAAGGGCTAGCGGGAGTGCGAACCGGGGAGCTGTTTTTT
CASSQGLAGVRTGELFF
>few|TRBJ2-4|TRBV5-1|.
TGCGCCAGCAGCTCGCGGACTGGTGGGGACATTCAGTACTTC
CASSSRTGGDIQYF
>few|TRBJ1-4|TRBV2|TRBD1
TGTGCCAGTCTTTCGGACAGGGGATATGAAAAACTGTTTTTT
CASLSDRGYEKLFF
>.|TRBJ1-1|TRBV30|TRBD1
TGTGCCTGGAGCCAGGGGGCGAGCACTGAAGCTTTCTTT
CAWSQGASTEAFF
>.|TRBJ1-2|TRBV6-5|.
TGTGCCACCGTCCGGGGTAGCACAATCCGGGGCTACACCTTC
CATVRGSTIRGYTF
>.|TRBJ1-2|TRBV10-3|.
TGTGCCATCAGATTCGACGGAGGATCCCCTAACTATGGCTACACCTTC
CAIRFDGGSPNYGYTF
>.|TRBJ2-1|TRBV5-4|TRBD2
TGTGCCAGCAGCTTGGGACTAGCGGGAGTCTATGAGCAGTTCTTC
CASSLGLAGVYEQFF
>few|TRBJ2-7|TRBV5-1|TRBD1
TGCGCCAGCACCACAACGGACAGGGGCCGCGAGCAGTACTTC
CASTTTDRGREQYF
>.|TRBJ1-1|TRBV15|TRBD1
TGTGCCACCAGCAGAGATCCCCCTATGACAGGGCATAACACTGAAGCTTTCTTT
CATSRDPPMTGHNTEAFF
>.|TRBJ2-5|TRBV11-3|TRBD1
TGTGCCAGCAGCTTGGACAGGGGAGGGGAGGAGACCCAGTACTTC
CASSLDRGGEETQYF
>few|TRBJ2-7|TRBV7-9|.
TGTGCCAGCAGCTTCGGCAGGGGCGGCTACGAGCAGTACTTC
CASSFGRGGYEQYF
>.|TRBJ2-5|TRBV19|TRBD1
TGTGCCAGTAGTATAGTCCCCCAGGGGGCTGGAGAGACCCAGTACTTC
CASSIVPQGAGETQYF